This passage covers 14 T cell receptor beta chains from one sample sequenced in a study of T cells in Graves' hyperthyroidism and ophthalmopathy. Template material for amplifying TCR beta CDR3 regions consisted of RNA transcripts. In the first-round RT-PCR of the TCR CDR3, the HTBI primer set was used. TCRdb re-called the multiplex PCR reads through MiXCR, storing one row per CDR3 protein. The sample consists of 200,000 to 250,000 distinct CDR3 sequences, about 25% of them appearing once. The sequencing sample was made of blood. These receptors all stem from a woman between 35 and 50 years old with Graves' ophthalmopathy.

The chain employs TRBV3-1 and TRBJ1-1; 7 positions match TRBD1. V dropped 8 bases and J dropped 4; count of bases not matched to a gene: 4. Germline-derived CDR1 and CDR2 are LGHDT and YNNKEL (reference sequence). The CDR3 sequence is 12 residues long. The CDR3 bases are TGTGCCAGCGCTAGGACAGGCACTGAAGCTTTCTTT. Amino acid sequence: CASARTGTEAFF.

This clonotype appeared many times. CDR3 region: CASSQGQGQGWKAYGYTF. The CDR3, as DNA: TGTGCCAGCAGCCAAGGTCAGGGACAGGGTTGGAAAGCCTATGGCTACACCTTC. The rearrangement links TRBV4-2 to TRBJ1-2; 9 bases are a match to TRBD1. CDR3 length: 18 residues. Germline-derived CDR1 and CDR2 are LGHNA and YNFKEQ. Trimming cost V 1 base and J 4 bases; bases outside gene matches: 13.

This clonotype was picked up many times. The CDR3 nucleotides read TGTGCCTGGAGTGCAACGGGACAGGGTGCCTATGGCTACACCTTC. It encodes CAWSATGQGAYGYTF. This rearrangement joins TRBV30 to TRBJ1-2; TRBD1 agrees at 9 bases. CDR3 length: 15 residues. The J segment lost 4 bases and the V segment lost 1 base, leaving 7 bases of the junction unmatched. Germline CDR1 and CDR2: GTSNPN and SVGIG (reference sequence).

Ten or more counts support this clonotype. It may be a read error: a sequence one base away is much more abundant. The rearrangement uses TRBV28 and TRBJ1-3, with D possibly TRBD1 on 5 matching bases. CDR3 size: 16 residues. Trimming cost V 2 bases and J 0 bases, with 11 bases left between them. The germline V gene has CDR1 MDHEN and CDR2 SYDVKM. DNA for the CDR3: TGTGCCAGCAGTTTACATGGGGCCTACTCTGGAAACACCATATATTTT. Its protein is CASSLHGAYSGNTIYF.

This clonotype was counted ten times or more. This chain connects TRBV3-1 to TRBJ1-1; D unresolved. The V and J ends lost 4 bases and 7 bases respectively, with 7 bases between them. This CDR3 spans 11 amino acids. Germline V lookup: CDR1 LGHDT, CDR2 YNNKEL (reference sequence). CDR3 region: CASSRGIEAFF. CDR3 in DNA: TGTGCCAGCAGCCGAGGGATTGAAGCTTTCTTT.

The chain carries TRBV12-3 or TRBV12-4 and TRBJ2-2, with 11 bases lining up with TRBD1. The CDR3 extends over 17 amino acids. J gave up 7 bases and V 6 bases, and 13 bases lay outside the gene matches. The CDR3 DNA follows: TGTGCCAGCAGCCCCTCGCTTTCAGGGACAGGGGGCGGGGAGCTGTTTTTT. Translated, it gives CASSPSLSGTGGGELFF.

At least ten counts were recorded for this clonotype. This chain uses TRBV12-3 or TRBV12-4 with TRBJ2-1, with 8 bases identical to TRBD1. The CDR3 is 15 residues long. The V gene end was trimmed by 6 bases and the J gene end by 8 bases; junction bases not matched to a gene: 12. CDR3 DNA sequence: TGTGCCAGCAGCGTCTTCAGGGGGCCGGGGTATGAGCAGTTCTTC. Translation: CASSVFRGPGYEQFF.

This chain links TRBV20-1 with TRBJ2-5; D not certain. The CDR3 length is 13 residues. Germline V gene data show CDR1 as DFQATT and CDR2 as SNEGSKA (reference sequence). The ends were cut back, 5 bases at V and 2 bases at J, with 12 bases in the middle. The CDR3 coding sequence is TGCAGTGCTGGAACCGGGTCGCAAGAGACCCAGTACTTC. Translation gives CSAGTGSQETQYF.

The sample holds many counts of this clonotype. The CDR3: CSASPGTRNTGELFF. The CDR3 coding sequence is TGCAGTGCTAGCCCCGGGACTCGTAACACCGGGGAGCTGTTTTTT. This rearrangement joins TRBV20-1 to TRBJ2-2; maybe TRBD2 (6 bases). CDR1 and CDR2 (germline): DFQATT, SNEGSKA (reference sequence). The CDR3 consists of 15 residues. V gave up 3 bases and J gave up 2 bases, with 13 bases separating them.

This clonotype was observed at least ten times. The CDR3 protein is CASSYPRDRSKNIQYF. In DNA form, the CDR3 reads TGTGCCAGTAGTTACCCCCGGGACAGGTCCAAAAACATTCAGTACTTC. The chain uses TRBV19 and TRBJ2-4; 8 bases map to TRBD1. From germline, CDR1 is LNHDA and CDR2 SQIVND (reference sequence). The ends lost 5 bases at V and 2 bases at J; junction bases unmatched: 8. This CDR3 region has 16 residues. Full variable domain (missing parts from reference TRBV19 and TRBJ2-4): DGGITQSPKYLFRKEGQNVTLSCEQNLNHDAMYWYRQDPGQGLRLIYYSQIVNDFQKGDIAEGYSVSREKKESFPLTVTSAQKNPTAFYLCASSYPRDRSKNIQYFGAGTRLSVL.

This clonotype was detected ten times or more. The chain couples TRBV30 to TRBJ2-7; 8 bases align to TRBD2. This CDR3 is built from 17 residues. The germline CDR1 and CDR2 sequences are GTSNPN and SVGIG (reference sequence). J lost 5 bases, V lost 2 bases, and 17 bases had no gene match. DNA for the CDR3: TGTGCCTGGAGTCCGACCCTACTAGCGGAGGGTTATGACGAGCAGTACTTC. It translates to CAWSPTLLAEGYDEQYF.

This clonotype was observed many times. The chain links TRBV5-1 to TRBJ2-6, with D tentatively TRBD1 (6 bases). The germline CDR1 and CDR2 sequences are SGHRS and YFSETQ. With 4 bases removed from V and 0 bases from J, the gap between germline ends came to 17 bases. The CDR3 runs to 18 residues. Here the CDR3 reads CASSAQDSFYSGANVLTF. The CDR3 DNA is TGCGCCAGCAGCGCCCAGGACAGTTTCTACTCTGGGGCCAACGTCCTGACTTTC.

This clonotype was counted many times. The CDR3 sequence is CASSEQRQSYEQYF. CDR3 coding DNA: TGTGCCAGCAGTGAGCAGAGACAGTCCTACGAGCAGTACTTC. The rearrangement uses TRBV6-1 and TRBJ2-7; possibly TRBD1 for D (5 bases). The CDR3 consists of 14 residues. Germline CDR1 and CDR2: MNHNS and SASEGT. Trimming took 3 bases from V and 1 from J, leaving 10 bases between them.

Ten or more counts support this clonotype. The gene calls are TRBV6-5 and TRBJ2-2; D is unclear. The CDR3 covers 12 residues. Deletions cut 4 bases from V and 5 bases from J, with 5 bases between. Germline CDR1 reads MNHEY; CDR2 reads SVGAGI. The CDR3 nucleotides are TGTGCCAGCAGTTCGTGGACCGGGGAGCTGTTTTTT. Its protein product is CASSSWTGELFF.